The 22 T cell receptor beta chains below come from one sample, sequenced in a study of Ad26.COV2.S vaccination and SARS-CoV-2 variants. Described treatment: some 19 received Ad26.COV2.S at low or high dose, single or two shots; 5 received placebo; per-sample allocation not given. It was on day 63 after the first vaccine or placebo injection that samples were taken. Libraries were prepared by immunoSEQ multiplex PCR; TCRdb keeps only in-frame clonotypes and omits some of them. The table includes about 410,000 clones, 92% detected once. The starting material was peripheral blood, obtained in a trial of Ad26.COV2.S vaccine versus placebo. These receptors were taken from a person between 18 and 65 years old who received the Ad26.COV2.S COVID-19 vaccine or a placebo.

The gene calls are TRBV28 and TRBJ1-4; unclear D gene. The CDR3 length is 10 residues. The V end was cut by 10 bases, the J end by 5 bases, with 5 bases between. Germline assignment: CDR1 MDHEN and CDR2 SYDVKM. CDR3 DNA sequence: TGTGCCACCAAAAATGAAAAACTGTTTTTT. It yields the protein CATKNEKLFF.

CDR3 region: CASSQFQGSPGELFF. DNA of the CDR3: TGTGCCAGCAGCCAATTTCAGGGGAGCCCCGGGGAGCTGTTTTTT. This sequence joins TRBV16 and TRBJ2-2; tentative D call: TRBD1 (6 bases). The CDR3 contains 15 residues. V lost 1 base and J 6 bases, leaving 12 bases between the germline ends. CDR1 is KGHSY and CDR2 is FQNENV in the germline V gene.

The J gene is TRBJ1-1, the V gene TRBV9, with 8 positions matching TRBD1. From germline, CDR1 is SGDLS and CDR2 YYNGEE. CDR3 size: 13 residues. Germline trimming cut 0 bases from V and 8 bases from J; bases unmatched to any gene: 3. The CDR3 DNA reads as TGTGCCAGCAGCGTAGGTGGGACAGGAGAAGCTTTCTTT. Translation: CASSVGGTGEAFF.

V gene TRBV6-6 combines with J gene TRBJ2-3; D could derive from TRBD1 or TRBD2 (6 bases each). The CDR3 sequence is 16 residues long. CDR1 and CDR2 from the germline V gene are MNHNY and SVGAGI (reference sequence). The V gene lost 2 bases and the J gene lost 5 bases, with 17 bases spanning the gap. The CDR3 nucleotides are TGTGCCAGCAGTTACGGAGGGGGGCGCGTCAGAGATACGCAGTATTTT. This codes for CASSYGGGRVRDTQYF.

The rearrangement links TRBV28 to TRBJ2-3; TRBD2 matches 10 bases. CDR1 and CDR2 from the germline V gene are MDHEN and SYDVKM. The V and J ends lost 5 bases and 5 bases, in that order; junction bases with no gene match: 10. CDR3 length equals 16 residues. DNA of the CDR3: TGTGCCAGCAGTCCTCCCCTAGCGGGGGCGCGAGATACGCAGTATTTT. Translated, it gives CASSPPLAGARDTQYF. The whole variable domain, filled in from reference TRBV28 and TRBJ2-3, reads DVKVTQSSRYLVKRTGEKVFLECVQDMDHENMFWYRQDPGLGLRLIYFSYDVKMKEKGDIPEGYSVSREKKERFSLILESASTNQTSMYLCASSPPLAGARDTQYFGPGTRLTVL.

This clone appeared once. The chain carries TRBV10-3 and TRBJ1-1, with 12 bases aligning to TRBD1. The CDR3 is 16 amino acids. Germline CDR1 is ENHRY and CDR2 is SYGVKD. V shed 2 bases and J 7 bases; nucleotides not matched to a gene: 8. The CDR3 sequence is CAISERGGTGGFEAFF. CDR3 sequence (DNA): TGTGCCATCAGTGAGAGAGGGGGGACAGGGGGCTTTGAAGCTTTCTTT.

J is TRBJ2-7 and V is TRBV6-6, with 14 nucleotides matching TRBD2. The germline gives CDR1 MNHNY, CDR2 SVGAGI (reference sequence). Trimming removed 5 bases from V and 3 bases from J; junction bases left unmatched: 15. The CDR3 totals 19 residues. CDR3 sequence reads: CASSPSRPGLAGGNYEQYF. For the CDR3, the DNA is TGTGCCAGCAGTCCATCAAGACCCGGACTAGCGGGGGGCAACTACGAGCAGTACTTC.

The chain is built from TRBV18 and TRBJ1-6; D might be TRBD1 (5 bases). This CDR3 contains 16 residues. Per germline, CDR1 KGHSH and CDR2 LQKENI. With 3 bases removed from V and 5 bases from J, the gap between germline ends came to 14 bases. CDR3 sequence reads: CASSPGPMLNNSPLHF. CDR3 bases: TGTGCCAGCTCACCGGGACCGATGCTTAATAATTCACCCCTCCACTTT.

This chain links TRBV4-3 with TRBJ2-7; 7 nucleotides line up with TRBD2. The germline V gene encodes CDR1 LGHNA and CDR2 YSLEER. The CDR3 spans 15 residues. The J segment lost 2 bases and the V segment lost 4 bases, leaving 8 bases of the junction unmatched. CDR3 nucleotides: TGCGCCAGCAGCCCAGCTCGGGGGGAGACCTACGAGCAGTACTTC. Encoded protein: CASSPARGETYEQYF.

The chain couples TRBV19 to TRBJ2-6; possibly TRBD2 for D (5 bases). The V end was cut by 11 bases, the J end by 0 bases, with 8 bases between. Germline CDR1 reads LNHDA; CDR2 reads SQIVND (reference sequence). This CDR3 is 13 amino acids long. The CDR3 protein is CAGGLSGANVLTF. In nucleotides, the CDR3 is TGTGCCGGCGGGCTCTCTGGGGCCAACGTCCTGACTTTC.

CDR3 coding DNA: TGTGCCCGCCCCCGGGGAAATTTTTGCAATCAGCCCCAGCATTTT. Amino acid sequence: CARPRGNFCNQPQHF. The J gene is TRBJ1-5, the V gene TRBV21-1. TRBV21-1 is a pseudogene locus. The CDR3 length is 15 residues.

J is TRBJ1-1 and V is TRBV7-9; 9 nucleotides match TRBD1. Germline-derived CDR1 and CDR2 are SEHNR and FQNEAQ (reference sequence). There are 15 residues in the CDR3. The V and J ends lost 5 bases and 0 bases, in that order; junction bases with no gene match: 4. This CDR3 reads CASSPGQGLNTEAFF. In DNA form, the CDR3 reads TGTGCCAGCAGCCCAGGACAGGGGCTGAACACTGAAGCTTTCTTT.

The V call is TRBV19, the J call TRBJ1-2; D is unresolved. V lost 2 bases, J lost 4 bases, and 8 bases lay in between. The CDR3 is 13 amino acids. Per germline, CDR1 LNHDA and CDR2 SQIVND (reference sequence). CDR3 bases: TGTGCCAGTAGTATAAAAGTGGGCTATGGCTACACCTTC. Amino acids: CASSIKVGYGYTF.

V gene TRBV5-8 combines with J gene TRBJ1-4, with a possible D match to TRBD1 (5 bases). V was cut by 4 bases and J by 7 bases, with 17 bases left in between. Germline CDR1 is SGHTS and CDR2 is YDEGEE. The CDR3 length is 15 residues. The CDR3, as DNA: TGTGCCAGCAGCGGGGGACTGTCGTTTGGTGAAAAACTGTTTTTT. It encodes CASSGGLSFGEKLFF.

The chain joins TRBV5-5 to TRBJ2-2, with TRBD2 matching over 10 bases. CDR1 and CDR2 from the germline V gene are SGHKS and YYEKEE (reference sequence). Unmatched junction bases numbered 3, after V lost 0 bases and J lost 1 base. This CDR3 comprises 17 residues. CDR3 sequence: CASSLVGLAVNTGELFF. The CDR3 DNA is TGTGCCAGCAGCTTGGTAGGACTAGCGGTGAACACCGGGGAGCTGTTTTTT.

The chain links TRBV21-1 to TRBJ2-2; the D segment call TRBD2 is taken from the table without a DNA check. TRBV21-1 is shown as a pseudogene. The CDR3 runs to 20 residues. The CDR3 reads CASSRNWRLAGRFNTGELFF. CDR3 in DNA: TGTGCCAGCAGCAGAAATTGGCGGCTAGCGGGGAGGTTTAACACCGGGGAGCTGTTTTTT.

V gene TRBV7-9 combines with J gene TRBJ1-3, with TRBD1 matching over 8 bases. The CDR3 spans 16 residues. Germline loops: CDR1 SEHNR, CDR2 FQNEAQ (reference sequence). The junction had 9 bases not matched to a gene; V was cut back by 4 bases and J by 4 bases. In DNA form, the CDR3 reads TGTGCCAGCAGCTGGGCCCAGGGGGCAACCGGAAACACCATATATTTT. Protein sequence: CASSWAQGATGNTIYF.

The CDR3 nucleotides are TGTGCCAGCAGCCAAGGGGACAGTGGTTCACCCCTCCACTTT. Translation: CASSQGDSGSPLHF. The chain joins TRBV3-1 (or the pseudogene TRBV3-2) to TRBJ1-6; TRBD1 matches at 7 bases. The germline V gene has CDR1 LGHDT and CDR2 YNNKEL (reference sequence). CDR3 size: 14 residues. Trimming removed 1 base from V and 9 bases from J; junction bases left unmatched: 3.

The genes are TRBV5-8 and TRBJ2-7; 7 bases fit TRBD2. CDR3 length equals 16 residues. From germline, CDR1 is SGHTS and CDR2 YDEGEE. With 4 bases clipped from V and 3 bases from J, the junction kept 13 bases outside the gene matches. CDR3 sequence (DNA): TGTGCCAGCAGCAACCTGGGGGGGGACCTAAACTACGAGCAGTACTTC. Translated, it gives CASSNLGGDLNYEQYF.

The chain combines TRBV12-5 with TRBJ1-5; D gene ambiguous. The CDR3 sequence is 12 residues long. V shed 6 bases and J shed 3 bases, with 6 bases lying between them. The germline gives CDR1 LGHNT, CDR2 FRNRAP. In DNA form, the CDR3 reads TGTGCTAGTGGCCTGGACAATCAGCCCCAGCATTTT. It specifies CASGLDNQPQHF.

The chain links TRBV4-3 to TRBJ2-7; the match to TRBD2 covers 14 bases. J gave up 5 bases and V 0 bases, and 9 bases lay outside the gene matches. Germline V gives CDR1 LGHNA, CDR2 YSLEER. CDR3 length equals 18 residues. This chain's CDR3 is CASSQDRLAGGRINEQYF. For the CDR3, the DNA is TGCGCCAGCAGCCAAGATCGACTAGCGGGGGGGCGTATCAACGAGCAGTACTTC.

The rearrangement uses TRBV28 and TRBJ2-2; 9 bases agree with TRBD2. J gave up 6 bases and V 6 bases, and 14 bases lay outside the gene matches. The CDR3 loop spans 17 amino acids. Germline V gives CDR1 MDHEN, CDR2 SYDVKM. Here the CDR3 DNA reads TGTGCCAGCAGGCGTAAACCGGGACTAGCCCCTTCCGGGGAGCTGTTTTTT. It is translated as CASRRKPGLAPSGELFF.